The 28 T cell receptor beta chains given below trace back to one sample, sequenced in a study of shared clonotypes between healthy human individuals. The table came from immunoSEQ multiplex PCR; TCRdb's copy has only in-frame clones and leaves some out. The sample shows a few million clones, roughly 93% of them seen only once. Source material: naive CD4+ T cells from PBMCs. Subset of the sample: CD45RA+ positively selected. Source of these receptors: a young man in good health. Some clones in this sample may be carry-over from other donors' samples.

This clone was observed once. The rearrangement uses TRBV5-1 and TRBJ2-7, with D perhaps TRBD1 (6 bases). This CDR3 is built from 14 residues. Per the germline V gene, CDR1 is SGHRS and CDR2 is YFSETQ. Between the trimmed V and J ends, which lost 4 bases and 1 base, there was a span of 12 bases. CDR3 residues: CASSAPGQSYEQYF. CDR3 sequence (DNA): TGCGCCAGCAGCGCCCCCGGACAGTCCTACGAGCAGTACTTC.

The chain has TRBV5-1 and TRBJ2-3, with 13 bases that match TRBD2. CDR1 is SGHRS and CDR2 is YFSETQ in the germline V gene. CDR3 size: 17 residues. With 4 bases clipped from V and 2 bases from J, the junction kept 7 bases outside the gene matches. The CDR3 nucleotides read TGCGCCAGCAGCATATCACTAGCGGGAGGGCCCACAGATACGCAGTATTTT. It encodes CASSISLAGGPTDTQYF.

Concerning this clone itself: This CDR3 is also generated by other DNA sequences in the sample. The V call is TRBV5-1, the J call TRBJ1-4, with D uncertain. This CDR3 has 13 amino acids. Per germline, CDR1 SGHRS and CDR2 YFSETQ. Trimming took off 0 bases at V and 1 base at J, with 1 base between the two ends. DNA of the CDR3: TGCGCCAGCAGCTTGGTAACTAATGAAAAACTGTTTTTT. Translated: CASSLVTNEKLFF.

This sequence joins TRBV7-2 and TRBJ1-2, with 11 bases identical to TRBD1. Germline values: CDR1 SGHTA, CDR2 FQGNSA. V shed 5 bases, J shed 1 base, and the junction held 6 bases outside the gene matches. CDR3 length: 16 residues. The chain's CDR3 is CASSQRDRGFNYGYTF. CDR3 coding DNA: TGTGCCAGCAGCCAGAGGGACAGGGGGTTTAACTATGGCTACACCTTC.

The gene calls are TRBV4-3 and TRBJ1-2; TRBD1 aligns across 10 bases. The ends lost 4 bases at V and 6 bases at J; junction bases unmatched: 8. This CDR3 has 15 amino acids. Germline-derived CDR1 and CDR2 are LGHNA and YSLEER. The CDR3 bases are TGCGCCAGCAGCCGGTCGGACAGGGGGGAGGATGGCTACACCTTC. Encoded protein: CASSRSDRGEDGYTF.

The CDR3 protein is CASRFHHQGPCGTTNEKLFF. The CDR3 DNA is TGTGCAAGTCGCTTCCACCATCAGGGTCCCTGTGGGACAACTAATGAAAAACTGTTTTTT. The V gene is TRBV12-2, the J gene TRBJ1-4; TRBD1, the table's D call, lacks a check against the DNA. TRBV12-2 is flagged as a pseudogene. The CDR3 has 20 residues.

This rearrangement joins TRBV5-1 to TRBJ1-1, with a possible D match to TRBD1 (5 bases). Deletions cut 0 bases from V and 3 bases from J, with 12 bases between. This CDR3 region has 15 residues. CDR1 SGHRS and CDR2 YFSETQ come from the germline V gene. This CDR3 reads CASSLVGVGDTEAFF. For the CDR3, the DNA is TGCGCCAGCAGCTTGGTGGGTGTGGGGGACACTGAAGCTTTCTTT.

This rearrangement joins TRBV27 to TRBJ2-3; D remains ambiguous. Between the trimmed V and J ends, which lost 5 bases and 2 bases, there was a span of 14 bases. The CDR3 runs 15 residues. Germline-derived CDR1 and CDR2 are MNHEY and SMNVEV (reference sequence). CDR3 DNA: TGTGCCAGCAGTCCTCGCGTCCGGTCCACAGATACGCAGTATTTT. It yields the protein CASSPRVRSTDTQYF.

The chain carries TRBV29-1 and TRBJ1-2; 7 nucleotides line up with TRBD1. J was trimmed by 3 bases and V by 0 bases; bases with no gene match: 7. The CDR3 has 15 amino acids. Germline CDR1 and CDR2: SQVTM and ANQGSEA. The CDR3 spells CSVEESAGGHYGYTF. Written as DNA, the CDR3 is TGCAGCGTTGAAGAATCGGCAGGGGGACACTATGGCTACACCTTC.

The rearrangement links TRBV5-1 to TRBJ1-2, with D maybe TRBD1 (6 bases). The V gene's germline CDR1 is SGHRS and CDR2 YFSETQ. Deletions cut 4 bases from V and 6 bases from J, with 31 bases between. This CDR3 has 19 residues. The CDR3 coding sequence is TGCGCCAGCAGCCCCCTTCCAATAAATACAGGGTTTTCTGATGATGGCTACACCTTC. The encoded protein is CASSPLPINTGFSDDGYTF.

The V call is TRBV7-2, the J call TRBJ2-5; D remains unclear. The germline V gene has CDR1 SGHTA and CDR2 FQGNSA. The CDR3 totals 16 residues. Trimming shortened V by 1 base and J by 2 bases, and 14 bases separated the two germline ends. CDR3 DNA sequence: TGTGCCAGCAGCTTAGTGGGCAGCCTCAGGCAAGAGACCCAGTACTTC. This encodes CASSLVGSLRQETQYF.

This chain links TRBV30 with TRBJ2-4; 12 nucleotides match TRBD2. The CDR3 loop spans 19 amino acids. Trimming cost V 0 bases and J 1 base; bases outside gene matches: 10. From germline, CDR1 is GTSNPN and CDR2 SVGIG (reference sequence). CDR3 sequence: CAWSVWASGRAAAKNIQYF. The DNA of the CDR3 is TGTGCCTGGAGTGTATGGGCTAGCGGGAGGGCCGCGGCCAAAAACATTCAGTACTTC.

This chain links TRBV5-1 with TRBJ2-3, with D perhaps assigned TRBD1 or TRBD2 (5 bases each). V was trimmed by 4 bases and J by 6 bases, leaving 18 bases between them. The germline V gene encodes CDR1 SGHRS and CDR2 YFSETQ. The CDR3 extends over 15 amino acids. DNA of the CDR3: TGCGCCAGCAGCGCCCCCGGGACCCTCGTGGATACGCAGTATTTT. It encodes CASSAPGTLVDTQYF.

The chain links TRBV19 to TRBJ1-1; D not resolved. Germline assignment: CDR1 LNHDA and CDR2 SQIVND (reference sequence). V was trimmed by 5 bases and J by 1 base, leaving 11 bases between them. The CDR3 is 14 residues long. In nucleotides, the CDR3 is TGTGCCAGTAGTCCCCTTGGTTCGAACACTGAAGCTTTCTTT. It translates to CASSPLGSNTEAFF. Combining the CDR3 with reference TRBV19 and TRBJ1-1 gives the whole variable domain DGGITQSPKYLFRKEGQNVTLSCEQNLNHDAMYWYRQDPGQGLRLIYYSQIVNDFQKGDIAEGYSVSREKKESFPLTVTSAQKNPTAFYLCASSPLGSNTEAFFGQGTRLTVV.

This clone occurred once. The genes are TRBV27 and TRBJ1-5; 8 bases map to TRBD1. From germline, CDR1 is MNHEY and CDR2 SMNVEV (reference sequence). V shed 3 bases, J shed 0 bases, and the junction held 10 bases outside the gene matches. CDR3 length: 18 amino acids. The CDR3 sequence is CASSFAGGPIYSNQPQHF. CDR3 in DNA: TGTGCCAGCAGTTTCGCAGGGGGCCCAATTTATAGCAATCAGCCCCAGCATTTT.

V and J are TRBV18 and TRBJ2-1, with 7 bases aligning to TRBD1. The germline gives CDR1 KGHSH, CDR2 LQKENI. The CDR3 runs to 15 residues. Losses at the gene ends were 0 bases for V and 3 bases for J; bases not matched to a gene: 2. The CDR3 protein is CASSPPTGFYNEQFF. The CDR3 DNA reads as TGTGCCAGCTCACCACCGACAGGGTTCTACAATGAGCAGTTCTTC.

The chain employs TRBV27 and TRBJ2-7; perhaps TRBD1 as D (5 bases). This CDR3 has 15 residues. Trimming removed 5 bases at V and 1 base at J, with 15 bases between. Germline V lookup: CDR1 MNHEY, CDR2 SMNVEV (reference sequence). CDR3 DNA: TGTGCCAGCAGTCCTTGGGGCGCCCCATCCTACGAGCAGTACTTC. Residues: CASSPWGAPSYEQYF.

The J gene is TRBJ2-1, the V gene TRBV25-1, with TRBD2 as a possible D gene (5 bases). CDR3 length equals 15 residues. With 8 bases removed from V and 4 bases from J, the gap between germline ends came to 18 bases. The germline CDR1 and CDR2 sequences are MGHDK and SYGVNS. Here the CDR3 reads CASSRPGLAYNEQFF. DNA of the CDR3: TGTGCCAGCTCACGGCCCGGACTGGCGTACAATGAGCAGTTCTTC. Full variable domain (rest looked up from reference TRBV25-1 and TRBJ2-1): EADIYQTPRYLVIGTGKKITLECSQTMGHDKMYWYQQDPGMELHLIHYSYGVNSTEKGDLSSESTVSRIRTEHFPLTLESARPSHTSQYLCASSRPGLAYNEQFFGPGTRLTVL.

The chain combines TRBV6-5 with TRBJ2-6; perhaps TRBD2 as D (5 bases). Trimming left V 7 bases short and J 16 bases short, with 20 bases between. This CDR3 is 13 amino acids long. Germline loops: CDR1 MNHEY, CDR2 SVGAGI. Written as DNA, the CDR3 is TGTGCCAGCAAGCCCGTCGGACCCTGGGAGCTGACTTTC. Its translation: CASKPVGPWELTF.

The genes are TRBV7-3 and TRBJ2-3, with 14 nucleotides matching TRBD2. Germline CDR1 reads SGHTA; CDR2 reads FQGTGA. The length of the CDR3 is 18 residues. Unmatched junction bases numbered 7, after V lost 1 base and J lost 4 bases. The CDR3 region is CASSLRGTSGSKSDTQYF. The DNA of the CDR3 is TGTGCCAGCAGCTTAAGAGGGACTAGCGGGAGCAAGTCAGATACGCAGTATTTT.

J is TRBJ2-1 and V is TRBV25-1, with 7 nucleotides matching TRBD2. Germline V CDR1 and CDR2: MGHDK, SYGVNS. V lost 5 bases and J lost 2; bases outside the gene matches: 12. This CDR3 is built from 17 residues. The CDR3 nucleotides are TGTGCCAGCAGTTTTATGAGGGAGGGGAATACCTACAATGAGCAGTTCTTC. Its protein product is CASSFMREGNTYNEQFF.

The CDR3 spells CASSEDPPGYNEQFF. The CDR3 DNA is TGTGCCAGCAGTGAAGACCCCCCGGGGTACAATGAGCAGTTCTTC. The chain is built from TRBV6-1 and TRBJ2-1; possible D gene TRBD2, 5 bases. The germline V gene encodes CDR1 MNHNS and CDR2 SASEGT. V lost 1 base and J lost 4, with 11 bases in between. The CDR3 spans 15 residues.

This chain connects TRBV5-1 to TRBJ2-7; D is ambiguous. Germline CDR1 reads SGHRS; CDR2 reads YFSETQ. The CDR3 totals 13 residues. Trimming cost V 4 bases and J 3 bases, with 11 bases left between them. The CDR3 DNA reads TGCGCCAGCAGCCGCGAGATTGGCTACGAGCAGTACTTC. The encoded protein is CASSREIGYEQYF.

J is TRBJ2-4 and V is TRBV14; D gene unclear. The CDR3 is 16 residues long. V was cut by 3 bases and J by 1 base, with 13 bases left in between. Germline-derived CDR1 and CDR2 are SGHDN and FVKESK. The CDR3 DNA follows: TGTGCCAGCAGCCACCCCCAGCGCAACGCCAAAAACATTCAGTACTTC. Translating it yields CASSHPQRNAKNIQYF.

This clone was observed once. In DNA form, the CDR3 reads TGTGCCAGCAGTTTAGGGGGACAGGGTCCGAGTGGGCAGTACTTC. Translation: CASSLGGQGPSGQYF. The rearrangement joins TRBV28 to TRBJ2-7; 9 bases map to TRBD1. Germline-derived CDR1 and CDR2 are MDHEN and SYDVKM. This CDR3 comprises 15 residues. With 2 bases clipped from V and 9 bases from J, the junction kept 11 bases outside the gene matches.

This rearrangement joins TRBV6-5 to TRBJ1-3; D uncertain. Per the germline V gene, CDR1 is MNHEY and CDR2 is SVGAGI. The germline V and J ends were trimmed by 2 bases and 0 bases, with 5 bases remaining between them. The length of the CDR3 is 14 residues. The CDR3 DNA is TGTGCCAGCAGTTACGGGTACTCTGGAAACACCATATATTTT. Protein sequence: CASSYGYSGNTIYF.

The chain combines TRBV29-1 with TRBJ1-2; D uncertain. CDR1 SQVTM and CDR2 ANQGSEA come from the germline V gene. The germline V and J ends were trimmed by 4 bases and 5 bases, with 8 bases remaining between them. The CDR3 runs to 11 residues. CDR3 loop: CSVVENYGYTF. The DNA for the CDR3 is TGCAGCGTTGTTGAGAATTATGGCTACACCTTC. Full variable domain (rest looked up from reference TRBV29-1 and TRBJ1-2): SAVISQKPSRDICQRGTSLTIQCQVDSQVTMMFWYRQQPGQSLTLIATANQGSEATYESGFVIDKFPISRPNLTFSTLTVSNMSPEDSSIYLCSVVENYGYTFGSGTRLTVV.

V is TRBV11-3 and J is TRBJ2-2, with unresolved D. V lost 5 bases, J lost 6 bases, and 7 bases lay in between. CDR3 length: 12 amino acids. Germline V gene data show CDR1 as SGHNT and CDR2 as YENEEA. Written as DNA, the CDR3 is TGTGCCAGCAGCCCGAGTGCCGGGGAGCTGTTTTTT. The encoded protein is CASSPSAGELFF.